This TCR beta chain was captured in a study of Tregs in tolerant kidney transplant recipients. General study points: Findings come from small patient numbers and require larger validation. Expanding Tregs on activated donor B cells appeared to best identify donor-specific TCRbeta clones.

Unstimulated Tregs (CD4+CD25+CD127-) and CD4+CD25- non-Tregs were sorted from PBMCs. Germline V gives CDR1 SGHVS, CDR2 FQNEAQ. Trimming took off 5 bases at V and 0 bases at J, with 14 bases between the two ends. This CDR3 spans 15 amino acids. TCRdb's copy holds only in-frame clones and misses some; the assay was immunoSEQ multiplex PCR. The repertoire holds about 56,000 clones, about four fifths seen once, with about 5% in the top ten. In the case of this clone: Its antigen is undetermined.

Material for sequencing was CD4+ T cells from blood. This sequence originates from a human donor in good health. V gene TRBV7-8 combines with J gene TRBJ2-7, with D perhaps assigned TRBD1 or TRBD2 (5 bases each). CDR3 sequence: CASSVGTVSSYEQYF. The CDR3 region has the DNA TGTGCCAGCAGCGTTGGGACGGTGAGCTCCTACGAGCAGTACTTC.